This is a list of T cell receptor beta chains from one sample in a study of blood T cells in healthy people across ages. TCRdb called the 5' RACE reads again in MiXCR, with one record for every CDR3 protein. The sample lists roughly 730,000 distinct CDR3 sequences, more than 55% occurring once. Sequenced: blood. The origin of the receptors is a man aged 40-55 years in good health. The CDR3 runs from the conserved cysteine through the conserved F or W. The D gene is left open where the match is weak. Not all rows give a size; the values are once, few, many and, for expanded clones, a class.

v_gene: TRBV6-1
abundance: .
d_gene: .
j_gene: TRBJ1-5
CDR3aa: CASRDRQISGNQPQHF
CDR3nt: TGTGCCAGCAGGGACCGACAGATTTCAGGGAATCAGCCCCAGCATTTT

v_gene: TRBV25-1
abundance: few
d_gene: .
j_gene: TRBJ2-5
CDR3aa: CASSEEGRTQETQYF
CDR3nt: TGTGCCAGCAGTGAAGAGGGTAGAACCCAAGAGACCCAGTACTTC

v_gene: TRBV6-1
abundance: once
d_gene: TRBD1
j_gene: TRBJ2-2
CDR3aa: CASRAGTGAGELFF
CDR3nt: TGTGCCAGCAGGGCCGGGACAGGGGCCGGGGAGCTGTTTTTT

v_gene: TRBV5-5
abundance: .
d_gene: .
j_gene: TRBJ1-1
CDR3aa: CASSLVRQVNTEAFF
CDR3nt: TGTGCCAGCAGCTTGGTGAGACAAGTAAACACTGAAGCTTTCTTT

v_gene: TRBV27
abundance: few
d_gene: .
j_gene: TRBJ2-3
CDR3aa: CASSLSMSLGEDTQYF
CDR3nt: TGTGCCAGCAGTTTATCCATGAGTCTGGGAGAGGATACGCAGTATTTT

v_gene: TRBV29-1
abundance: .
d_gene: TRBD2
j_gene: TRBJ2-5
CDR3aa: CSVVASGTQETQYF
CDR3nt: TGCAGCGTTGTGGCTAGCGGTACTCAAGAGACCCAGTACTTC

v_gene: TRBV15
abundance: .
d_gene: .
j_gene: TRBJ2-5
CDR3aa: CATATEKETQYF
CDR3nt: TGTGCCACCGCGACGGAAAAAGAGACCCAGTACTTC

v_gene: TRBV25-1
abundance: many
d_gene: TRBD2
j_gene: TRBJ2-1
CDR3aa: CASSPDRVVAGAVDEQFF
CDR3nt: TGTGCCAGCAGTCCAGACAGGGTGGTAGCGGGAGCGGTAGATGAGCAGTTCTTC

v_gene: TRBV4-1
abundance: few
d_gene: TRBD1
j_gene: TRBJ2-7
CDR3aa: CASSQGTGYITYEQYF
CDR3nt: TGCGCCAGCAGCCAGGGGACAGGGTATATTACCTACGAGCAGTACTTC

v_gene: TRBV28
abundance: many
d_gene: .
j_gene: TRBJ1-6
CDR3aa: CASSLSRGLGSYNSPLHF
CDR3nt: TGTGCCAGCAGTTTATCACGGGGGCTGGGTTCCTATAATTCACCCCTCCACTTT

v_gene: TRBV29-1
abundance: .
d_gene: TRBD1
j_gene: TRBJ1-1
CDR3aa: CSVGQGSVNTEAFF
CDR3nt: TGCAGCGTTGGACAGGGGTCGGTGAACACTGAAGCTTTCTTT

v_gene: TRBV27
abundance: .
d_gene: TRBD2
j_gene: TRBJ2-1
CDR3aa: CASSKPSGRAGNEQFF
CDR3nt: TGTGCCAGCAGTAAGCCAAGCGGGAGGGCCGGCAATGAGCAGTTCTTC

v_gene: TRBV5-6
abundance: few
d_gene: TRBD2
j_gene: TRBJ2-5
CDR3aa: CASSPTGLAQETQYF
CDR3nt: TGTGCCAGCAGCCCGACGGGACTAGCCCAAGAGACCCAGTACTTC

v_gene: TRBV9
abundance: .
d_gene: .
j_gene: TRBJ2-3
CDR3aa: CASSPRGLSTDTQYF
CDR3nt: TGTGCCAGCAGCCCTAGGGGACTCAGCACAGATACGCAGTATTTT

v_gene: TRBV5-5
abundance: .
d_gene: TRBD1
j_gene: TRBJ2-7
CDR3aa: CASSFLGTGSYEQYF
CDR3nt: TGTGCCAGCAGCTTTCTTGGGACAGGGTCCTACGAGCAGTACTTC

v_gene: TRBV7-9
abundance: .
d_gene: TRBD1
j_gene: TRBJ1-4
CDR3aa: CVSTTETGLGREKLFF
CDR3nt: TGTGTCAGCACCACCGAGACAGGGCTGGGAAGAGAAAAACTGTTTTTT

v_gene: TRBV10-3
abundance: many
d_gene: TRBD1
j_gene: TRBJ2-7
CDR3aa: CAISESTGDEQYF
CDR3nt: TGTGCCATCAGTGAGTCGACAGGGGACGAGCAGTACTTC

v_gene: TRBV15
abundance: .
d_gene: .
j_gene: TRBJ2-1
CDR3aa: CATGWGFHNEQFF
CDR3nt: TGTGCCACGGGATGGGGGTTCCACAATGAGCAGTTCTTC

v_gene: TRBV27
abundance: .
d_gene: TRBD1
j_gene: TRBJ2-7
CDR3aa: CASSWDRRYEQYF
CDR3nt: TGTGCCAGCAGTTGGGACAGACGCTACGAGCAGTACTTC

v_gene: TRBV21-1
abundance: .
d_gene: .
j_gene: TRBJ1-6
CDR3aa: CASSKEKEDGNSPLHF
CDR3nt: TGTGCCAGCAGCAAAGAGAAGGAGGACGGGAATTCACCCCTCCACTTT

v_gene: TRBV20-1
abundance: .
d_gene: .
j_gene: TRBJ1-5
CDR3aa: CSARDPWPDYNQPQHF
CDR3nt: TGCAGTGCTAGAGATCCGTGGCCAGATTACAATCAGCCCCAGCATTTT

v_gene: TRBV4-1
abundance: .
d_gene: .
j_gene: TRBJ2-7
CDR3aa: CASSQGPPGVLTLYEQYF
CDR3nt: TGCGCCAGCAGCCAAGGCCCCCCGGGGGTGTTGACTCTCTACGAGCAGTACTTC